A selection of T cell receptor beta chains follows, all from one sample in a study of blood T cell repertoires in COVID-19. Here immunoSEQ multiplex PCR was the method, and the copy in TCRdb shows in-frame clones only, minus some. The sample has some 160,000 clones; roughly 84% are singletons. Sample: PBMCs or T cells enriched from blood (not recorded which). Receptors originate from a woman in her forties or fifties who had recovered from COVID-19. Each CDR3 is given with its conserved first and last residue. A D gene is named only where the DNA matches it firmly. Only some rows state a clone size, as once, few, many or a class for expanded clones.

TRBJ2-7 TRBD1 - TRBV19 TGTGCCAGTATGGTGACAGGGGGATACGAGCAGTACTTC CASMVTGGYEQYF
TRBJ1-4 - - TRBV15 TGTGCCACCAGCAGAGTCTTTAATGAAAAACTGTTTTTT CATSRVFNEKLFF
TRBJ1-3 - - TRBV3-1/TRBV3-2 TGTGCCAGCAGCCAAGACTTTCTTTCTGGAAACACCATATATTTT CASSQDFLSGNTIYF
TRBJ1-1 TRBD1 - TRBV4-3 TGCGCCAGCAGCCACGTCCATTCAGGGGGCACTGAAGCTTTCTTT CASSHVHSGGTEAFF
TRBJ1-2 TRBD1 - TRBV6-5 TGTGCCAGCAGTTCGGGACAGGGGTATGGCTACACCTTC CASSSGQGYGYTF
TRBJ2-7 TRBD1 - TRBV27 TGTGCCAGCAGCACAGGGGGTTACGAGCAGTACTTC CASSTGGYEQYF
TRBJ1-1 TRBD1 - TRBV18 TGTGCCAGCTCACCAGGAGGACAGGGGAACACTGAAGCTTTCTTT CASSPGGQGNTEAFF
TRBJ1-3 - once TRBV5-1 TGCGCCAGCAGCTTGGGACAGCCAGACTCTGGAAACACCATATATTTT CASSLGQPDSGNTIYF
TRBJ1-1 - - TRBV3-1/TRBV3-2 TGTGCCAGCAGCCTGCTCGGGAAACGGACTGAAGCTTTCTTT CASSLLGKRTEAFF
TRBJ1-5 - once TRBV10-3 TGTGCCATCAGTGATCATCGGAGTCTTCAGCCCCAGCATTTT CAISDHRSLQPQHF
TRBJ1-6 - once TRBV9 TGTGCCAGCAGCGTCTATATGATTTCACCCCTCCACTTT CASSVYMISPLHF
TRBJ2-1 TRBD1 - TRBV9 TGTGCCAGCAGCGTAATTGGGACAGGGGCCTACAATGAGCAGTTCTTC CASSVIGTGAYNEQFF
TRBJ2-4 - - TRBV3-1/TRBV3-2 TGTGCCAGCAGCCAAGATGCTGGGGCTGGCAAAAACATTCAGTACTTC CASSQDAGAGKNIQYF
TRBJ2-1 TRBD2 - TRBV27 TGTGCCAGCAGTATAGCGGGACCTGCCCTCAATGAGCAGTTCTTC CASSIAGPALNEQFF
TRBJ1-1 - once TRBV12-3/TRBV12-4 TGTGCCAGCATTCGAGAAAGTGGCACTGAAGCTTTCTTT CASIRESGTEAFF
TRBJ2-1 - once TRBV6-5 TGTGCCAGCACTAGGATGAATGAGCAGTTCTTC CASTRMNEQFF
TRBJ2-2 TRBD1 few TRBV28 TGTGCCAGCAGTACCGGGACAGGGGAGACCGGGGAGCTGTTTTTT CASSTGTGETGELFF
TRBJ2-1 - - TRBV7-3 TGTGCCAGCAGTAATAGGGGCCCGAGCTCCTACAATGAGCAGTTCTTC CASSNRGPSSYNEQFF
TRBJ2-4 - many TRBV5-5 TGTGCCAGCAGCTTAAGCTCGGTAGTTGACAAAAACATTCAGTACTTC CASSLSSVVDKNIQYF
TRBJ2-1 - - TRBV6-4 TGTGCCAGCAGTGACTCGAATGGGTCGGGCAATGAGCAGTTCTTC CASSDSNGSGNEQFF
TRBJ2-2 - - TRBV11-3 TGTGCCAGCAGGGGGGGGACAAACATGAACACCGGGGAGCTGTTTTTT CASRGGTNMNTGELFF
TRBJ1-6 TRBD1 - TRBV7-2 TGTGCCAGCAGCGCCCGACAGGGCTCCTATAATTCACCCCTCCACTTT CASSARQGSYNSPLHF
TRBJ2-1 - - TRBV19 TGTGCCAGTAGCGACTTGAGCTCCTACAATGAGCAGTTCTTC CASSDLSSYNEQFF
TRBJ1-1 - few TRBV5-4 TGTGCCAGCAGCCTCGGCGGGGACGTAGACACTGAAGCTTTCTTT CASSLGGDVDTEAFF
TRBJ2-1 - - TRBV28 TGTGCCAGCAGTTTAAGGGGTAAGGGGTTCTTC CASSLRGKGFF
TRBJ1-6 TRBD1 - TRBV27 TGTGCCAGCAGTGAGCAGGACAGGGGATCCTATAATTCACCCCTCCACTTT CASSEQDRGSYNSPLHF
TRBJ2-3 - - TRBV6-1 TGTGCCAGCAGCGAAGGGGGGCATAGCACAGATACGCAGTATTTT CASSEGGHSTDTQYF
TRBJ1-5 - - TRBV19 TGTGCCAGTAGCAGTCTGGACCGGGGGTATAGCAATCAGCCCCAGCATTTT CASSSLDRGYSNQPQHF
TRBJ1-2 - - TRBV2 TGTGCCAGCAGTCCCCAGGGGCGGTACTATGGCTACACCTTC CASSPQGRYYGYTF
TRBJ1-2 TRBD1 - TRBV5-6 TGTGCCAGCAGCTTAGACAGGGTGTATGGCTACACCTTC CASSLDRVYGYTF
TRBJ2-1 TRBD2 - TRBV7-8 TGTGCCAGCAGCTTAGCGCGGGGCGGGGGGTACAATGAGCAGTTCTTC CASSLARGGGYNEQFF
TRBJ1-1 TRBD1 - TRBV5-1 TGCGCCAGCAGCTCACAGGGGAGAACTGAAGCTTTCTTT CASSSQGRTEAFF
TRBJ1-4 - - TRBV15 TGTGCCACCAGCAGAGATCTTGGCAGGGTCGGTGAAAAACTGTTTTTT CATSRDLGRVGEKLFF
TRBJ1-2 - few TRBV18 TGTGCCAGCTCACCCACCCCAAAGGACAGCTATGGCTACACCTTC CASSPTPKDSYGYTF
TRBJ2-7 TRBD1 - TRBV4-3 TGCGCCAGCAGCCAAGACCCGGGACAGGGGCTAGAGCAGTACTTC CASSQDPGQGLEQYF
TRBJ2-1 TRBD2 - TRBV7-9 TGTGCCAGCAGCTTCCCCACTAGCGGGAGCTCCAATGAGCAGTTCTTC CASSFPTSGSSNEQFF
TRBJ2-7 TRBD1 - TRBV7-2 TGTGCCAGCAGCCAACAGGGGTTACCTACCTACGAGCAGTACTTC CASSQQGLPTYEQYF
TRBJ1-5 - few TRBV5-5 TGTGCCAGCAGCTTGGTAGGGGTAGGGAATCAGCCCCAGCATTTT CASSLVGVGNQPQHF
TRBJ1-6 TRBD1 - TRBV7-2 TGTGCCAGCAGCTTTACAGGGGGCTCACCCCTCCACTTT CASSFTGGSPLHF
TRBJ2-6 - - TRBV19 TGTGCCAGTAGTTCCAGGGGAGCGACCGGGGCCAACGTCCTGACTTTC CASSSRGATGANVLTF
TRBJ2-2 - - TRBV12-3/TRBV12-4 TGTGCCAGCAGTCTCCACAGCGGGGAGCTGTTTTTT CASSLHSGELFF